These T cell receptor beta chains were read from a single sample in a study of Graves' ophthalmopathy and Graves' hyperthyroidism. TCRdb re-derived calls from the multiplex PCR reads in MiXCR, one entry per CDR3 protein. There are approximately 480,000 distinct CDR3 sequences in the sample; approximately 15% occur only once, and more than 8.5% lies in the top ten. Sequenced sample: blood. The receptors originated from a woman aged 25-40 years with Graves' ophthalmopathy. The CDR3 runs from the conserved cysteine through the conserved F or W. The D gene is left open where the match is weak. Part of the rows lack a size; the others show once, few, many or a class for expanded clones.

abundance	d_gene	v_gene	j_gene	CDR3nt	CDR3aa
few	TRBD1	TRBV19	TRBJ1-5	TGTGCCAGTAGTCCCCACCTCCGGGACAGGGTGGGACAGCCCCAGCATTTT	CASSPHLRDRVGQPQHF
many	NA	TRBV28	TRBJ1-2	TGTGCCACCGCGACAGGTTTTATTAACTATGGCTACACCTTC	CATATGFINYGYTF
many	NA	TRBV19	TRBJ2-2	TGTGCCAGTAGTATAAATGTCGGGGAGCTGTTTTTT	CASSINVGELFF
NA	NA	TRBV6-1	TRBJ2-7	TGTGCCAGCAGCTCTTACGGGGGAGGTGACTACGAGCAGTACTTC	CASSSYGGGDYEQYF
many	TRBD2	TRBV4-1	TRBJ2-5	TGCGCCAGCAGCCCGGGACTAGCGGCAGGATCTGGGGCCCAGTACTTC	CASSPGLAAGSGAQYF
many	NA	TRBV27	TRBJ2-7	TGTGCCAGCAGTTTTGGGGGGCTCTACGAGCAGTACTTC	CASSFGGLYEQYF
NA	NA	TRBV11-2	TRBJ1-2	TGTGCCAGCAGCTTAGACGGCGGCACCCTAGGCCGTGGGACCTTC	CASSLDGGTLGRGTF
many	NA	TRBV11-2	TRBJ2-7	TGTGCCAGCAGCTTAAATCCCCACGGTTCCTACGAGCAGTACTTC	CASSLNPHGSYEQYF
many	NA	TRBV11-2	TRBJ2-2	TGTGCCAGCAGAATGGGGGTTTCGAACACCGGGGAGCTGTTTTTT	CASRMGVSNTGELFF
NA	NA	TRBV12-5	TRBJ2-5	TGTGCTAGTGGTTTGTACAGGGTACTCCGGGAGACCCAGGACTTC	CASGLYRVLRETQDF
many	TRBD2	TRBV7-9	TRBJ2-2	TGTGCCAGCAGCTTAGAACTAGCGGGAGCTACCGGGGAGCTGTTTTTT	CASSLELAGATGELFF
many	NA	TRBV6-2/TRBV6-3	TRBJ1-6	TGTGCCAGCAGTTACCGGGACCCACCGAGCTCCTATAATTCACCCCTCCACTTT	CASSYRDPPSSYNSPLHF
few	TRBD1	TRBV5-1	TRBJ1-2	TGCGCCAGCAGCAAGGACAGGCTAGGGGAAGGCTACACCTTC	CASSKDRLGEGYTF
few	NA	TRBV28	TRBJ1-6	TGTGCCAGCAGTCCCCCCCGGGGCTCGGATTCACCCCTCCACTTT	CASSPPRGSDSPLHF